One and the same sample provided the 14 T cell receptor beta chains below, sequenced in a study of T-cell reconstitution after alpha-beta-depleted transplantation in children listed by TCRdb under 2016. The treatment or condition label corresponds to: allogeneic hematopoietic cell transplantation with graft depleted of TCRalphabeta T cells and CD19 B cells. The method was PCR. The listed sequencing device is Illumina HiSeq 2500. TCR libraries were prepared with molecular barcoding, using unique molecular identifiers to normalize TCRbeta repertoire quantification. TCRdb's own reprocessing of the public reads used fastp at Q25 and MiXCR and kept productive beta chains. Rows are combined by CDR3 protein, so each entry shows the most common genes and DNA. The sample profile shows 250,000 to 300,000 distinct CDR3 sequences; roughly a tenth of them were found once. The ten largest clones add up to approximately 7% of the sample.

Source: PBMCs, taken before TCRalphabeta/CD19-depleted stem cell transplant. Source of these receptors: a boy younger than two with acute myeloid leukemia, due to receive a stem cell transplant.

The V call is TRBV6-1, the J call TRBJ2-5; 10 bases match TRBD1. CDR1 MNHNS and CDR2 SASEGT come from the germline V gene. This CDR3 has 15 residues. With 4 bases clipped from V and 5 bases from J, the junction kept 7 bases outside the gene matches. The CDR3 DNA reads TGTGCCAGCAGTGGGACAGGGGGATCTCAGGAGACCCAGTACTTC. This sequence encodes CASSGTGGSQETQYF.

This clonotype was counted many times. V usage is TRBV10-3 and J usage is TRBJ2-1; 8 bases match TRBD2. With 3 bases clipped from V and 3 bases from J, the junction kept 4 bases outside the gene matches. The CDR3 covers 15 residues. Germline lookup yields CDR1 ENHRY and CDR2 SYGVKD. CDR3 in amino acids: CAISDDTSGYNEQFF. CDR3 nucleotide sequence: TGTGCCATCAGTGATGACACTAGCGGCTACAATGAGCAGTTCTTC.

The CDR3 reads CASSQEGVVGAGVYEQYF. CDR3 nucleotides: TGTGCCAGCAGCCAAGAAGGGGTAGTGGGGGCAGGGGTCTACGAGCAGTACTTC. The V and J genes are TRBV4-2 and TRBJ2-7; D is possibly TRBD1 (6 bases). The CDR3 runs 18 residues. Trimming pared 0 bases from V and 3 bases from J, leaving 21 bases between. Looked up from germline, CDR1 is LGHNA and CDR2 is YNFKEQ.

In its sample, this clonotype was seen many times. The chain is built from TRBV28 and TRBJ2-5; the D gene is possibly TRBD1 (6 bases). Germline V gene sequence: CDR1 MDHEN, CDR2 SYDVKM. The CDR3 is made up of 14 amino acids. Between the trimmed V and J ends, which lost 5 bases and 4 bases, there was a span of 14 bases. This chain's CDR3 is CASSITQGSETQYF. The CDR3 DNA sequence: TGTGCCAGCAGTATTACACAGGGTTCAGAGACCCAGTACTTC.

The V call is TRBV7-2, the J call TRBJ1-5, with D possibly being TRBD1 (5 bases). The germline V gene encodes CDR1 SGHTA and CDR2 FQGNSA. The length of the CDR3 is 15 residues. The germline V and J ends were trimmed by 5 bases and 2 bases, with 13 bases remaining between them. The CDR3 region is CASSPLGGGNQPQHF. The CDR3 DNA reads as TGTGCCAGCAGCCCGCTGGGGGGAGGCAATCAGCCCCAGCATTTT.

This clonotype has a handful of counts. The chain is built from TRBV6-5 and TRBJ2-3; the match to TRBD2 covers 14 bases. After removal of 4 bases from V and 0 bases from J, the junction contained 3 bases not matched to a gene. This CDR3 is 17 amino acids long. From germline, CDR1 is MNHEY and CDR2 SVGAGI. The CDR3 is CASSSRTSGGSTDTQYF. CDR3 DNA: TGTGCCAGCAGTTCCAGGACTAGCGGGGGGAGCACAGATACGCAGTATTTT.

This clonotype showed up just a few times. The chain is built from TRBV5-2 and TRBJ1-2; the table calls TRBD1, which could not be checked here. TRBV5-2 is a documented pseudogene. This CDR3 has 14 residues. CDR3 sequence reads: CAMGPGLLYSGYTF. For the CDR3, the DNA is TGTGCCATGGGCCCCGGGCTCTTATATTCGGGCTACACCTTC.

The chain has TRBV3-1 and TRBJ2-3; TRBD2 matches 13 bases. V shed 0 bases and J 7 bases; nucleotides not matched to a gene: 4. The CDR3 contains 16 residues. Germline lookup yields CDR1 LGHDT and CDR2 YNNKEL (reference sequence). Here the CDR3 DNA reads TGTGCCAGCAGCCAAGAAGGACTAGCGGGAGCATATACGCAGTATTTT. Protein: CASSQEGLAGAYTQYF.

This clonotype was observed a handful of times. V and J are TRBV19 and TRBJ2-1; D is possibly TRBD2 (5 bases). CDR3 size: 13 residues. V gave up 0 bases and J gave up 9 bases, with 9 bases separating them. CDR1 is LNHDA, CDR2 SQIVND, per germline (reference sequence). The CDR3 nucleotides are TGTGCCAGTAGTATAGAGGTACGGGGTGAGCAGTTCTTC. Its protein is CASSIEVRGEQFF.

This clonotype was recorded many times. The CDR3 region has the DNA TGTGCCAGCAGCCTCCTGTATTCGGTTAATGAAGCTTTCTTT. The encoded protein is CASSLLYSVNEAFF. The V gene is TRBV7-2, the J gene TRBJ1-1; D is unclear. The CDR3 covers 14 residues. Germline V lookup: CDR1 SGHTA, CDR2 FQGNSA. The V and J ends lost 5 bases and 7 bases respectively, with 17 bases between them.

This clonotype was detected ten times or more. Possible read error: a much larger clone is one base away. This chain joins TRBV20-1 and TRBJ1-2; D perhaps matches TRBD1 (5 bases). Germline CDR1 DFQATT, CDR2 SNEGSKA (reference sequence). This CDR3 is 12 amino acids long. CDR3 in amino acids: CSAKGTNYCYTF. The CDR3 coding sequence is TGCAGTGCTAAAGGGACTAACTATTGCTACACCTTC.

The J gene is TRBJ1-2, the V gene TRBV28; TRBD1 agrees at 9 bases. The V and J ends lost 10 bases and 0 bases, in that order; junction bases with no gene match: 9. The CDR3 spans 15 residues. Germline CDR1 MDHEN, CDR2 SYDVKM. The DNA of the CDR3 is TGTGCCACCGATGGGACAGGGACTCCTAACTATGGCTACACCTTC. It codes for CATDGTGTPNYGYTF.

The V call is TRBV10-2, the J call TRBJ1-5, with D perhaps matching TRBD1 (5 bases). In germline, CDR1 is WSHSY, CDR2 SAAADI. Trimming stripped 3 bases from V and 6 bases from J, with 12 bases between. CDR3 length: 14 residues. CDR3 sequence reads: CASSDRDFGQPQHF. CDR3 nucleotides: TGCGCCAGCAGTGACAGGGATTTTGGTCAGCCCCAGCATTTT.

The V call is TRBV6-2 or TRBV6-3, the J call TRBJ2-1; either TRBD1 or TRBD2 may fit D (7 bases each). V was clipped by 0 bases and J by 1 base, with 16 bases between them. Per the germline V gene, CDR1 is MNHEY and CDR2 is SVGEGT. This CDR3 is 18 amino acids long. CDR3 bases: TGTGCCAGCAGTTACTCCCTCGGTCAGGGGGGGTCCTACAATGAGCAGTTCTTC. The encoded protein is CASSYSLGQGGSYNEQFF.